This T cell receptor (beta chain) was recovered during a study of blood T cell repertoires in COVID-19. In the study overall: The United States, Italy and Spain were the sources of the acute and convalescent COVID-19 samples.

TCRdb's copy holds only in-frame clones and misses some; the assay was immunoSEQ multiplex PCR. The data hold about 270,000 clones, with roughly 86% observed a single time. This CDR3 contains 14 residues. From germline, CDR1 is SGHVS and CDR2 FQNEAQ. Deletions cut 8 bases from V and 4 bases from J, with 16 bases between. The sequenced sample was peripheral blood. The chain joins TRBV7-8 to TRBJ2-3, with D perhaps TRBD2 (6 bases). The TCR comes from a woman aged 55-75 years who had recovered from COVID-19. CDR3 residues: CASQVSGEADTQYF. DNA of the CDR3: TGTGCCAGCCAAGTTTCGGGGGAGGCAGATACGCAGTATTTT.